Listed below are T cell receptor beta chains from one sample, sequenced in a study of neurological immune-mediated disorders. TCRdb re-called the 5' RACE reads through MiXCR, storing one row per CDR3 protein. The sample shows 95,000 to 150,000 distinct CDR3 sequences, about 3.2% of them seen only once. Sequencing input: PBMCs. Source of these receptors: a woman aged 25-40 years with multiple sclerosis. The CDR3 runs from the conserved cysteine through the conserved F or W. The D gene is left open where the match is weak. Each size is how often the clone was seen (once, few, many) or a class if it is expanded.

CDR3aa: CASSHVGQGDQPQHF
CDR3nt: TGTGCCAGCAGCCACGTAGGGCAGGGTGATCAGCCCCAGCATTTT
j_gene: TRBJ1-5
d_gene: .
abundance: many
v_gene: TRBV6-6

CDR3aa: CASSLGTGEKLFF
CDR3nt: TGCGCCAGCAGCTTAGGGACAGGGGAAAAACTGTTTTTT
j_gene: TRBJ1-4
d_gene: TRBD1
abundance: many
v_gene: TRBV5-1

CDR3aa: CASSLDSSGKNTGELFF
CDR3nt: TGCGCCAGCAGCTTGGATTCTAGCGGGAAGAACACCGGGGAGCTGTTTTTT
j_gene: TRBJ2-2
d_gene: TRBD2
abundance: many
v_gene: TRBV5-1

CDR3aa: CASSKLRENTEAFF
CDR3nt: TGTGCCAGCAGCAAACTCCGGGAGAACACTGAAGCTTTCTTT
j_gene: TRBJ1-1
d_gene: .
abundance: many
v_gene: TRBV21-1

CDR3aa: CASRPREADF
CDR3nt: TGTGCCAGCCGCCCTAGGGAGGCTGACTTC
j_gene: TRBJ2-5
d_gene: .
abundance: many
v_gene: TRBV12-3/TRBV12-4

CDR3aa: CRSDRLTEAFF
CDR3nt: TGCAGATCGGACAGGTTGACTGAAGCTTTCTTT
j_gene: TRBJ1-1
d_gene: TRBD1
abundance: many
v_gene: TRBV20-1

CDR3aa: CASSLVGAEAFF
CDR3nt: TGTGCCAGCAGCTTAGTGGGCGCTGAAGCTTTCTTT
j_gene: TRBJ1-1
d_gene: .
abundance: many
v_gene: TRBV7-9

CDR3aa: CASSPDYSYEQYF
CDR3nt: TGTGCCAGCAGTCCGGATTACTCCTACGAGCAGTACTTC
j_gene: TRBJ2-7
d_gene: .
abundance: many
v_gene: TRBV27

CDR3aa: CSARAPSILAKNIQYF
CDR3nt: TGCAGTGCTAGAGCCCCAAGCATTCTAGCCAAAAACATTCAGTACTTC
j_gene: TRBJ2-4
d_gene: .
abundance: many
v_gene: TRBV20-1

CDR3aa: CAIGSSYEQYF
CDR3nt: TGTGCCATCGGCAGCTCCTACGAGCAGTACTTC
j_gene: TRBJ2-7
d_gene: .
abundance: few
v_gene: TRBV10-3